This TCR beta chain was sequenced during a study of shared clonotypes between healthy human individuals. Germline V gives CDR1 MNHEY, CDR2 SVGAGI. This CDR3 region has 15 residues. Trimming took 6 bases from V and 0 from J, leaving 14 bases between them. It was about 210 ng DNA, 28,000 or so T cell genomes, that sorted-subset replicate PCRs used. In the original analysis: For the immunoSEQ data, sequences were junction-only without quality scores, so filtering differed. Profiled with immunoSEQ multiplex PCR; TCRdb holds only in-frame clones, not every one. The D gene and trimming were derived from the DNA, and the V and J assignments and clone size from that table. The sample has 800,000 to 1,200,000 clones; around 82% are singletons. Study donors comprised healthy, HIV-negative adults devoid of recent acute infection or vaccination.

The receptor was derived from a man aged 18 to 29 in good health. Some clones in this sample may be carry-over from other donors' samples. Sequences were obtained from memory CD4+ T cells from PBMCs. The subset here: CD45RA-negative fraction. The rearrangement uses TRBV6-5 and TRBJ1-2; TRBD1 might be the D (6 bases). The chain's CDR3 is CASRTGQTSNYGYTF. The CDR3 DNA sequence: TGTGCCAGCAGAACAGGACAGACATCTAACTATGGCTACACCTTC.